This TCR beta chain is drawn from a study of human T cells and chemical hapten exposure. Study-wide results and limits: Expanded TCR counts at PT1 were positively correlated with the patch test score.

Comments on this clonotype: Its antigen is not known.

TCRdb re-analysed the RACE reads in MiXCR, keeping a single row per CDR3 protein. The data hold 180,000 or so distinct CDR3 sequences, with about a fifth observed a single time. Stated time point: patch test 1, 2 weeks after DPC sensitization. Specified treatment: therapeutic diphenylcyclopropenone sensitization with weekly scalp DPC. The sample in question was whole blood, obtained in connection with sensitization to the hapten diphenylcyclopropenone (DPC). This receptor was obtained from a woman aged 45-65 years with alopecia areata. Some clones in this sample may be carry-over from other donors' samples.

The CDR3 nucleotides read TGCAGTGCCTCCGCGGACAGGACTGAAGCTTTCTTT. Translated: CSASADRTEAFF. The V gene is TRBV20-1, the J gene TRBJ1-1; TRBD1 aligns across 7 bases. The V gene's germline CDR1 is DFQATT and CDR2 SNEGSKA (reference sequence). The CDR3 contains 12 residues. The ends lost 6 bases at V and 5 bases at J; junction bases unmatched: 6.